These 10 T cell receptor beta chains came from one sample sequenced in a study of blood T cell repertoires in COVID-19. The assay was immunoSEQ multiplex PCR, and TCRdb's table has in-frame clones only and misses some. The data contain some 700,000 clones, 70% to 90% of them singletons. Sequencing input: peripheral blood. The receptor source for this set is a woman aged 18-29 years with acute or convalescent COVID-19.

J is TRBJ1-1 and V is TRBV5-4, with 7 nucleotides matching TRBD1. The ends lost 6 bases at V and 3 bases at J; junction bases unmatched: 8. CDR3 length: 14 amino acids. The germline V gene has CDR1 SGHNT and CDR2 YYREEE (reference sequence). The CDR3 region is CASTSQGWDTEAFF. In DNA, the CDR3 is TGTGCCAGCACCTCACAGGGGTGGGACACTGAAGCTTTCTTT.

The gene calls are TRBV7-9 and TRBJ1-1, with D uncertain. The germline V and J ends were trimmed by 5 bases and 7 bases, with 26 bases remaining between them. The germline gives CDR1 SEHNR, CDR2 FQNEAQ (reference sequence). This CDR3 contains 17 residues. CDR3 nucleotides: TGTGCCAGCAGCCCAATAGCGAAAACCGGTGGGTTGGATGAAGCTTTCTTT. Residues: CASSPIAKTGGLDEAFF.

This clone was counted between two and nine times. V is TRBV7-6 and J is TRBJ1-2, with 7 bases that match TRBD1. The CDR3 spans 15 residues. The V gene's germline CDR1 is SGHVS and CDR2 FNYEAQ. J gave up 4 bases and V 3 bases, and 8 bases lay outside the gene matches. The CDR3 sequence is CASSLGEGQVYGYTF. The DNA of the CDR3 is TGTGCCAGCAGCTTGGGGGAAGGACAGGTCTATGGCTACACCTTC.

V usage is TRBV20-1 and J usage is TRBJ2-7; maybe TRBD1 (5 bases). This CDR3 contains 11 residues. Germline CDR1 and CDR2: DFQATT and SNEGSKA (reference sequence). V dropped 5 bases and J dropped 5 bases, with 10 bases sitting between them. CDR3 sequence: CSAARVHEQYF. The CDR3 DNA reads TGCAGTGCTGCCAGGGTCCACGAGCAGTACTTC.

This clone was counted a single time. The chain couples TRBV4-1 to TRBJ2-3; D is perhaps TRBD2 (6 bases). Germline V gene sequence: CDR1 MGHRA, CDR2 YSYEKL. The V gene lost 5 bases and the J gene lost 2 bases, with 17 bases spanning the gap. The CDR3 contains 16 residues. The CDR3 is CASSRGRRASTDTQYF. For the CDR3, the DNA is TGCGCCAGCAGCAGGGGACGGAGGGCCTCCACAGATACGCAGTATTTT.

The chain joins TRBV5-1 to TRBJ2-1, with TRBD2 identical over 16 bases. This CDR3 has 17 amino acids. Germline V lookup: CDR1 SGHRS, CDR2 YFSETQ. J lost 8 bases, V lost 4 bases, and 9 bases had no gene match. CDR3 nucleotides: TGCGCCAGCAGCCCCGGGACTAGCGGGGGGGCATGGGATGAGCAGTTCTTC. It is translated as CASSPGTSGGAWDEQFF.

The count of this clone is one. The chain joins TRBV2 to TRBJ1-4; a possible D gene is TRBD1 (6 bases). The germline V and J ends were trimmed by 3 bases and 3 bases, with 14 bases remaining between them. Germline CDR1 reads SNHLY; CDR2 reads FYNNEI. The CDR3 extends over 16 amino acids. The CDR3: CASSDYAGAPNEKLFF. In DNA form, the CDR3 reads TGTGCCAGCAGTGACTATGCGGGGGCGCCTAATGAAAAACTGTTTTTT.

A remark on this clone: This sample also contains other DNA sequences that code for the same CDR3. The chain carries TRBV20-1 and TRBJ2-1; D not resolved. The V gene lost 5 bases and the J gene lost 4 bases, with 6 bases spanning the gap. The CDR3 totals 11 residues. Germline V gene lookup returns CDR1 DFQATT and CDR2 SNEGSKA (reference sequence). Written as DNA, the CDR3 is TGCAGTGCTCCGAGGTACAATGAGCAGTTCTTC. Translated, it gives CSAPRYNEQFF.

The gene calls are TRBV11-2 and TRBJ2-2; 11 bases line up with TRBD1. This CDR3 comprises 17 residues. In germline, CDR1 is SGHAT, CDR2 FQNNGV. The V and J ends lost 1 base and 3 bases, in that order; junction bases with no gene match: 4. The CDR3 reads CASSLGGDRGYTGELFF. The CDR3 nucleotides read TGTGCCAGCAGCTTAGGAGGGGACAGGGGGTACACCGGGGAGCTGTTTTTT.

This chain connects TRBV24-1 to TRBJ2-7, with D perhaps matching TRBD2 (5 bases). V was pared by 3 bases and J by 2 bases, with 13 bases between. The CDR3 totals 15 residues. Germline loops: CDR1 KGHDR, CDR2 SFDVKD. As DNA, the CDR3 is TGTGCCACCAGTGATCCCGGGGAACCCACCTACGAGCAGTACTTC. Protein: CATSDPGEPTYEQYF.